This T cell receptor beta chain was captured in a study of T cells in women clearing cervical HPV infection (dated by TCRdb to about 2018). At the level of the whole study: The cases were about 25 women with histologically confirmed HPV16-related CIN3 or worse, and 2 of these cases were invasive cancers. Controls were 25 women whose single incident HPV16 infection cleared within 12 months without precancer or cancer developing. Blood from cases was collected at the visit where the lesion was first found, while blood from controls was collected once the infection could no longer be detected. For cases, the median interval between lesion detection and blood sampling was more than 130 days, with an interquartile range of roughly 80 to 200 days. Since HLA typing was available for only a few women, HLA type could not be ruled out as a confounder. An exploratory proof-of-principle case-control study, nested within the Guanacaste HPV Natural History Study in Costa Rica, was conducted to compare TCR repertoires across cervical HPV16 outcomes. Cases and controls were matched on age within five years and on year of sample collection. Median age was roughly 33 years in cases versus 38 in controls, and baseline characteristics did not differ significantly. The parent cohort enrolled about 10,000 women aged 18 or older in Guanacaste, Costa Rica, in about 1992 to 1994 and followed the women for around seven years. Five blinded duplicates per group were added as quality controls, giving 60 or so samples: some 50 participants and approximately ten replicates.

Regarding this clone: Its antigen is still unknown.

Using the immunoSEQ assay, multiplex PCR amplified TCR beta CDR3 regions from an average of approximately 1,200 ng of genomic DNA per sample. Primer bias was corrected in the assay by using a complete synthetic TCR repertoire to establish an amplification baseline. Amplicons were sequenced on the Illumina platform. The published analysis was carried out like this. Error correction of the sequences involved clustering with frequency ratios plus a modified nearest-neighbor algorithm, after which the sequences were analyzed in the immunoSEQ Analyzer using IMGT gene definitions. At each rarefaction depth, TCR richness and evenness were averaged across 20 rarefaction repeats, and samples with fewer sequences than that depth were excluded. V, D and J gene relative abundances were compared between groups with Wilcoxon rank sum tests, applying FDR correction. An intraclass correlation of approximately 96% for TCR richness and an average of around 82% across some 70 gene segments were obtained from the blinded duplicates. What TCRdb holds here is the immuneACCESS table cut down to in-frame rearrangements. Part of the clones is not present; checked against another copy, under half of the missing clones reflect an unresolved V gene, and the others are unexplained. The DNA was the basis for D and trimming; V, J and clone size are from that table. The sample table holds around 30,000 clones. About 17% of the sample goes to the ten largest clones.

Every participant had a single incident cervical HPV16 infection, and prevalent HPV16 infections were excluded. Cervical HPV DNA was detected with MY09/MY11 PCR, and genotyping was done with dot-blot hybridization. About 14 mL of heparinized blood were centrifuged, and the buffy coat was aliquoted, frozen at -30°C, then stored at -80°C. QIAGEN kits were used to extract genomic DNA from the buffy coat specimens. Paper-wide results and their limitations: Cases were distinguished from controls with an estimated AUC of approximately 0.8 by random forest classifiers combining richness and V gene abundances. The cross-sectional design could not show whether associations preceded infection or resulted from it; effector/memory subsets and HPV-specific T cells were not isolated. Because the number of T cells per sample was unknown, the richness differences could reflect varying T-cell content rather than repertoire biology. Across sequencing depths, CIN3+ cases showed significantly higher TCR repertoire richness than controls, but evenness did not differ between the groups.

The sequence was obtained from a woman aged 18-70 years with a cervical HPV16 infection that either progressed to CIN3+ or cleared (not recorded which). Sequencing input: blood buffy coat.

The CDR3: CASSLGGQGVDGQYF. The covered CDR3 bases are TGTGCCAGCAGCTTAGGGGGACAGGGGGTTGATGGT. This receptor chain uses TRBV7-6 and TRBJ2-4, with 11 bases in between that match TRBD1. The CDR3 end falls 3 residues outside the read, so it is completed with the germline J gene. The germline V gene sets CDR1 to SGHVS and CDR2 to FNYEAQ. The CDR3 starts with the cysteine, ends with the phenylalanine, and has 15 residues. The 36 bases shown cover part of the CDR3, and their frame starts at base 1. Joined to the reference TRBV7-6 and TRBJ2-4 proteins, this CDR3 gives the full variable domain: GAGVSQSPRYKVTKRGQDVALRCDPISGHVSLYWYRQALGQGPEFLTYFNYEAQQDKSGLPNDRFSAERPEGSISTLTIQRTEQRDSAMYRCASSLGGQGVDGQYFGAGTRLSVL.